The next 6 T cell receptor beta chains were all read from a single sample in a study of T cell repertoires in cytomegalovirus infection. MiXCR, run by TCRdb on the reads, gives a single entry per CDR3 protein. The sample shows about 270,000 distinct CDR3 sequences, 22% of them seen only once. Antigens for these TCRs are unknown. This specimen was cultured PBMCs, taken from culture after CMV antigen stimulation. These receptors came from a human donor in good health (CMV status not recorded). Some clones in this sample may be carry-over from other donors' samples.

The J gene is TRBJ2-7, the V gene TRBV30; D is unresolved. V lost 8 bases and J lost 3, with 11 bases in between. Germline V CDR1 and CDR2: GTSNPN, SVGIG (reference sequence). This CDR3 has 11 amino acids. CDR3 nucleotides: TGTGCCGTGGAGTTAGGCTACGAGCAGTACTTC. Translating it yields CAVELGYEQYF.

This clonotype came up many times. The chain recombines TRBV24-1 with TRBJ1-1; tentatively, D is TRBD1 (5 bases). Germline V gene data show CDR1 as KGHDR and CDR2 as SFDVKD. The CDR3 loop spans 16 amino acids. Trimming pared 0 bases from V and 3 bases from J, leaving 13 bases between. This CDR3 reads CATSDLLGQGHTEAFF. In DNA, the CDR3 is TGTGCCACCAGTGATTTGCTTGGGCAGGGACACACTGAAGCTTTCTTT.

This clonotype was counted only a few times. The chain joins TRBV12-3 or TRBV12-4 to TRBJ1-2; 10 nucleotides line up with TRBD1. The trim removed 2 bases at V and 8 bases at J, leaving 8 bases unmatched. The CDR3 is made up of 15 amino acids. Here the CDR3 DNA reads TGTGCCAGCAGTTTATGGGGGACAGGGGAGTCGGGCTACACCTTC. Its protein product is CASSLWGTGESGYTF.

About this clonotype: With a much larger clone just one base away, this may be a read error. The chain links TRBV7-3 to TRBJ2-5, with D perhaps matching TRBD2 (5 bases). CDR3 size: 13 residues. V lost 1 base to trimming and J lost 3 bases, with 6 bases between them. Germline-derived CDR1 and CDR2 are SGHTA and FQGTGA. The CDR3 DNA sequence: TGTGCCAGCAGCTTAATGCGGGAAGAGACCCAGTACTTC. Its translation is CASSLMREETQYF.

This sequence joins TRBV12-3 or TRBV12-4 and TRBJ1-4, with 7 bases lining up with TRBD1. After removal of 3 bases from V and 7 bases from J, the junction contained 8 bases not matched to a gene. This CDR3 is 15 amino acids long. The CDR3 DNA reads as TGTGCCAGCAGTTTTCAGAGGGGGCGAGGTGAAAAACTGTTTTTT. Its translation is CASSFQRGRGEKLFF.

This chain joins TRBV5-1 and TRBJ2-5; 8 bases fit TRBD1. The germline V gene encodes CDR1 SGHRS and CDR2 YFSETQ. The CDR3 has 15 residues. The V segment lost 2 bases and the J segment 0 bases; nucleotides outside the gene matches: 3. CDR3 protein: CASSFGQGHQETQYF. CDR3 nucleotide sequence: TGCGCCAGCAGCTTCGGACAGGGACACCAAGAGACCCAGTACTTC.